The sequence of this T cell receptor (beta chain) was determined in a study of metastatic and nonmetastatic thyroid tumors. Study-wide results and caveats: Relative to benign nodules, malignant thyroid tumors were reportedly characterized by significantly elevated TCR beta diversity in blood and tumor.

This clone was recorded a few times. Antigen: not known. A much larger clonotype is one base distant, so this may be a read error. Distinct nucleotide sequences in the sample also encode this CDR3. TCRdb re-called clones from the PCR reads using MiXCR. The sample records 43,000 or so clones, roughly 4% being singletons. Trimming took off 5 bases at V and 7 bases at J, with 18 bases between the two ends. The germline CDR1 and CDR2 sequences are SGHVS and FNYEAQ. The CDR3 has 14 residues. Prior to thyroid surgery, none of the patients had received any treatment. The receptor's source is a female donor with papillary thyroid cancer or a benign thyroid nodule (not recorded which). Some clones in this sample may be carry-over from other donors' samples. Source material: blood. The gene calls are TRBV7-6 and TRBJ2-7; the D call may be TRBD1 or TRBD2 (5 bases each). As DNA, the CDR3 is TGTGCCAGCAGCACTCCGGGGCTAGCCGATGAGCAGTACTTC. Protein product: CASSTPGLADEQYF.